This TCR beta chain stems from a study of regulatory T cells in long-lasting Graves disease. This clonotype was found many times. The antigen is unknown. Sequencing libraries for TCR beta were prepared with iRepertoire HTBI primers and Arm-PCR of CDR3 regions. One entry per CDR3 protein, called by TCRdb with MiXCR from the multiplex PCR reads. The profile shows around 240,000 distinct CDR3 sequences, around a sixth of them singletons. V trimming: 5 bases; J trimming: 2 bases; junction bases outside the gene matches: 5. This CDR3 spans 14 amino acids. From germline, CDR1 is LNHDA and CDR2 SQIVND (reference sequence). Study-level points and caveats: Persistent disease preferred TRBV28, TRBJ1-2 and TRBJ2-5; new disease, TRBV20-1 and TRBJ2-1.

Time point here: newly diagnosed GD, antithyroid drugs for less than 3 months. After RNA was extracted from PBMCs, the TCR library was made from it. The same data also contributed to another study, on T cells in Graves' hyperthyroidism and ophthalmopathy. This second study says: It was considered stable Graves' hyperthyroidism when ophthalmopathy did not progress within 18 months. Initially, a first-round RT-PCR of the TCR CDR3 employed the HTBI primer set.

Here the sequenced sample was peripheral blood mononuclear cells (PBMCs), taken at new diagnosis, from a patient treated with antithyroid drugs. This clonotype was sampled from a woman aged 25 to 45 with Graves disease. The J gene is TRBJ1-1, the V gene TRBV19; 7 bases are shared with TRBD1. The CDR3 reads CASSPQGVNTEAFF. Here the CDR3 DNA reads TGTGCCAGTAGTCCCCAGGGGGTTAACACTGAAGCTTTCTTT.